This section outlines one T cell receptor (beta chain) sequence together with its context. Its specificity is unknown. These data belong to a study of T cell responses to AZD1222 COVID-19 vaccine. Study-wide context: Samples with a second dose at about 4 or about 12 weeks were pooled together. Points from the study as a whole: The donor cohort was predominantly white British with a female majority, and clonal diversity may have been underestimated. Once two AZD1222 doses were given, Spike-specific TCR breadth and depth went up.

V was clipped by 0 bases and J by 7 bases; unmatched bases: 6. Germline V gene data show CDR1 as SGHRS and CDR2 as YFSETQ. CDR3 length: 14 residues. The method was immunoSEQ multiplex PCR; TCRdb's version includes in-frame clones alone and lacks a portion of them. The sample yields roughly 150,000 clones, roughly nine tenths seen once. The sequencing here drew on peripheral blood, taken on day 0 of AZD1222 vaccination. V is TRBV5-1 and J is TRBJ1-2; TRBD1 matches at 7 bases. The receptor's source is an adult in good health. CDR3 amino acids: CASSLGGQSGGYTF. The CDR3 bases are TGCGCCAGCAGCTTGGGGGGACAGTCCGGTGGCTACACCTTC.